The T cell receptor beta chain under discussion was sequenced for a study of cytomegalovirus exposure and HLA in healthy donors. The study, taken as a whole, reports: For most TCR beta V segments, an earlier analysis put the productive rate at about 90% or about 30% of the time.

With 60 Vbeta and 13 Jbeta primers, the PCR was carried out. Sequencing used immunoSEQ multiplex PCR; TCRdb keeps in-frame clones, though not all of them. This table lists approximately 100,000 clones. V was cut by 7 bases and J by 4 bases, with 23 bases left in between. Germline-derived CDR1 and CDR2 are LNHDA and SQIVND (reference sequence). There are 17 residues in the CDR3. Note on this clone: Its specificity is not known.

The specimen was PBMCs. The TCR sequence derives from a man in his fifties in good health and CMV-seronegative. The V and J genes are TRBV19 and TRBJ1-5; D unclear. The CDR3 here is CASTGGLGGSGNQPQHF. CDR3 nucleotide sequence: TGTGCCAGTACCGGTGGACTGGGCGGTTCTGGGAATCAGCCCCAGCATTTT.